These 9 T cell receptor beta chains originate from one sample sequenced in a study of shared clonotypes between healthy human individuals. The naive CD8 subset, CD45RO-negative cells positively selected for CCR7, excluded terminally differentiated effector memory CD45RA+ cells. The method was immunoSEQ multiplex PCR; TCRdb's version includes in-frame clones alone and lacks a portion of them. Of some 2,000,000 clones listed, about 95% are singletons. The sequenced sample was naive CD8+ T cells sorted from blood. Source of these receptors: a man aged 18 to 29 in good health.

The CDR3 DNA is TGTGCCAGCAGTTTATCGCATGGGAACGAGCAGTACTTC. Its translation: CASSLSHGNEQYF. This chain uses TRBV27 with TRBJ2-7; D is undetermined. The CDR3 extends over 13 amino acids. The V gene lost 0 bases and the J gene lost 5 bases, with 8 bases spanning the gap. CDR1 MNHEY and CDR2 SMNVEV come from the germline V gene (reference sequence).

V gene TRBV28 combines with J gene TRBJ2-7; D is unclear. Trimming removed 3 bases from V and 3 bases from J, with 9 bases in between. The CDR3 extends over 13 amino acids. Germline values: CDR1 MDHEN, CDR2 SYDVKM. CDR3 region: CASSFIQSYEQYF. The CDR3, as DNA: TGTGCCAGCAGTTTCATACAGAGCTACGAGCAGTACTTC.

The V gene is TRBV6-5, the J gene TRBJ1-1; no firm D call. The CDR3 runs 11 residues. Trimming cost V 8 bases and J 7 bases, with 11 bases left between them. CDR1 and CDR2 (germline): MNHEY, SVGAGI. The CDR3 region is CASGPSNEAFF. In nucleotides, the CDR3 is TGTGCCAGCGGGCCGTCCAATGAAGCTTTCTTT.

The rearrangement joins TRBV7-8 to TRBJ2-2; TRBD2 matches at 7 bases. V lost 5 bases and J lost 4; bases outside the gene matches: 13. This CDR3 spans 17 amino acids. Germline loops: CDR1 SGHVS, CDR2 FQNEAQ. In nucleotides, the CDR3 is TGTGCCAGCAGCCTACTTTTGCGGGAGAAGAGCACCGGGGAGCTGTTTTTT. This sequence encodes CASSLLLREKSTGELFF.

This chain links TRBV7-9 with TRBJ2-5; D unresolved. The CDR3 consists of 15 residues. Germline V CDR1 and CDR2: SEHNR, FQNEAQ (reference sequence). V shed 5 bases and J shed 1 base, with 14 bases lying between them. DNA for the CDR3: TGTGCCAGCAGCCGCGACACGGACCCCCAAGAGACCCAGTACTTC. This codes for CASSRDTDPQETQYF.

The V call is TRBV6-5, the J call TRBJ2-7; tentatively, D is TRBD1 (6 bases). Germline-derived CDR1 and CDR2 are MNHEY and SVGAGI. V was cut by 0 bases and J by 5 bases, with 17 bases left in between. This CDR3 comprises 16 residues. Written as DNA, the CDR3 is TGTGCCAGCAGTTACTCACGGACAGATTCTCGGGACGAGCAGTACTTC. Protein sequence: CASSYSRTDSRDEQYF.

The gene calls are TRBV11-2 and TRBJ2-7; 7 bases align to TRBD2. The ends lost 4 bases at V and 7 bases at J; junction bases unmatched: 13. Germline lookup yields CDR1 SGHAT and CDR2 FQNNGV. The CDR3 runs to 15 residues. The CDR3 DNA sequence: TGTGCCAGCAGCTGGCCCGGGACGGGAGGTGAAGAGCAGTACTTC. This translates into CASSWPGTGGEEQYF.

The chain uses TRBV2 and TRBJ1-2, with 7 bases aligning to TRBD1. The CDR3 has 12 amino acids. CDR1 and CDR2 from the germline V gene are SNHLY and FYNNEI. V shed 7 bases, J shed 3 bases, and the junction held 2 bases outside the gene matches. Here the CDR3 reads CASTGTDYGYTF. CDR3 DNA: TGTGCCAGCACCGGGACAGACTATGGCTACACCTTC.

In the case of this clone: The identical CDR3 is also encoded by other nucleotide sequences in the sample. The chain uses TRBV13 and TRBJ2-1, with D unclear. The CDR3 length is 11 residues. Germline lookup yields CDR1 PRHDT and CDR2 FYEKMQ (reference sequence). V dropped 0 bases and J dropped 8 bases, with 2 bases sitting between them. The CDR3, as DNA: TGTGCCAGCAGCTTAGGGGATGAGCAGTTCTTC. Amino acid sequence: CASSLGDEQFF.